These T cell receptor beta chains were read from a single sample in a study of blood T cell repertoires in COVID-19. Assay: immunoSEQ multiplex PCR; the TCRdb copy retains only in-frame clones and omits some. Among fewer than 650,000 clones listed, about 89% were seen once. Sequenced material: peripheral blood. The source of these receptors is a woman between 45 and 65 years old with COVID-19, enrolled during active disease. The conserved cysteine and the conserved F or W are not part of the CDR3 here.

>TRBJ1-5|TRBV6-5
ASGQNRGANQPQH
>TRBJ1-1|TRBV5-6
ASSETRGRVAF
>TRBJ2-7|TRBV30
AGATGSSYEQY
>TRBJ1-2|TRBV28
AIFPTGDHGYT
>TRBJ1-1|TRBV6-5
ASSRQGTTEAF
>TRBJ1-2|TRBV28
ASSLPRQGLYGYT
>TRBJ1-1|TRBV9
ASSADPGAEAF
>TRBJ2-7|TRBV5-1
ASSLVAGVTYEQY
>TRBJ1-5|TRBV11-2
ASSSDRDQPQH
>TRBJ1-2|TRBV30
ACPVRGNNYGYT
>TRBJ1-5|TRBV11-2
ASSLGQHQPQH
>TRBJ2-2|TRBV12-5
ASGLPPGSGELF
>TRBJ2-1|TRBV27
ASSFRDGLAGGEQF
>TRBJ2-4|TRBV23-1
ASSRRDIQY
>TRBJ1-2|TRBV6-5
ASGRGGDYGYT
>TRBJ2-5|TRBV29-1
SFWTEETQY
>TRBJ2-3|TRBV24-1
ATSEDKGTDTQY
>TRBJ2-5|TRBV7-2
ASSFFLGGTQETQY
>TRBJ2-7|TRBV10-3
AISDPRDRGHEQY
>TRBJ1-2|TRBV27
ASSSLDRNYGYT